This entry is about one T cell receptor beta chain. Its antigen is not known. Germline lookup yields CDR1 MNHEY and CDR2 SVGAGI. V was trimmed by 6 bases and J by 8 bases, leaving 11 bases between them. The CDR3 extends over 12 amino acids. The data are from a study of a mutant IDH1 vaccine in newly diagnosed glioma. Time point meaning: week 5, during vaccination. Every vaccine dose comprised 300 ug of mutant IDH1 20-mer peptide plus topical imiquimod. Profiled with immunoSEQ multiplex PCR; TCRdb holds only in-frame clones, not every one. The sample includes around 50,000 clones, roughly 78% of them seen just once.

This chain uses TRBV6-5 with TRBJ1-3; D remains ambiguous. The sample here was PBMCs, taken from a glioma patient whose treatment included an IDH1 peptide vaccine. The receptor's source is a man in his fifties or sixties with glioma. The CDR3 sequence is CASRNEGDTIYF. The CDR3 DNA follows: TGTGCCAGCAGAAACGAGGGAGACACCATATATTTT.